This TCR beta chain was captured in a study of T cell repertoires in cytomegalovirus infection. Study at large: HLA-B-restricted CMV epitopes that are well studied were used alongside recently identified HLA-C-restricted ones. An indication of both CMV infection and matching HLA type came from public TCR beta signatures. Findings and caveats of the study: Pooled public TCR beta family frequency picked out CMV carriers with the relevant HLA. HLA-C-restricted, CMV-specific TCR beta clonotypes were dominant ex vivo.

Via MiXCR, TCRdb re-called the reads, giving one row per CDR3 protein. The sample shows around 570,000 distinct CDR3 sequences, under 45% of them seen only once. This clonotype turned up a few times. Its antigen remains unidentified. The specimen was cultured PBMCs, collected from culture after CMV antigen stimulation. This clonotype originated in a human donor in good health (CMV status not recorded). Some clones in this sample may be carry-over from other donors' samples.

The CDR3 here is CASSRLIAGGNTDTQYF. The DNA of the CDR3 is TGTGCCAGCAGCCGCCTGATAGCGGGGGGGAACACAGATACGCAGTATTTT. The J gene is TRBJ2-3, the V gene TRBV7-8; 11 bases match TRBD2. The ends lost 5 bases at V and 2 bases at J; junction bases unmatched: 9. Germline CDR1 SGHVS, CDR2 FQNEAQ. This CDR3 spans 17 amino acids.